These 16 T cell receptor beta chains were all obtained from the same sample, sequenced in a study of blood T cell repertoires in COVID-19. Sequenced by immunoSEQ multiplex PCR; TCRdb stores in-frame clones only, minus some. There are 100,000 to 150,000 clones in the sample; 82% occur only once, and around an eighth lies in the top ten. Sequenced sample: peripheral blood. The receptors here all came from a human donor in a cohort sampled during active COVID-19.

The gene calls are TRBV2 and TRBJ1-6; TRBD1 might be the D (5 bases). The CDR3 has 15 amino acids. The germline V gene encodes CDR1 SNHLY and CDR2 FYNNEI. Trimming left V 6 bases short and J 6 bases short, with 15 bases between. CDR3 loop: CASRDPRALNSPLHF. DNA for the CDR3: TGTGCCAGCAGGGACCCCAGGGCGCTTAATTCACCCCTCCACTTT.

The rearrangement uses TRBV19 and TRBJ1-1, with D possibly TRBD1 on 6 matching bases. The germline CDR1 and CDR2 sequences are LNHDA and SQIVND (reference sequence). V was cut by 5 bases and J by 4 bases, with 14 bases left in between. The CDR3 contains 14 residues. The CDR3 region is CASSEQGVGTEAFF. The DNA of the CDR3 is TGTGCCAGTAGTGAACAGGGTGTTGGCACTGAAGCTTTCTTT. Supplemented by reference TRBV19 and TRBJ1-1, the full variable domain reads DGGITQSPKYLFRKEGQNVTLSCEQNLNHDAMYWYRQDPGQGLRLIYYSQIVNDFQKGDIAEGYSVSREKKESFPLTVTSAQKNPTAFYLCASSEQGVGTEAFFGQGTRLTVV.

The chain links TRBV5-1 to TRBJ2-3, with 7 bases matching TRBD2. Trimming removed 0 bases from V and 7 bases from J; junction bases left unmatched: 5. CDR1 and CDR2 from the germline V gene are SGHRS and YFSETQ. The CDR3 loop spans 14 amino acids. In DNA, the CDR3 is TGCGCCAGCAGCTTGGCCGGGGAGGGGAATACGCAGTATTTT. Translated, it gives CASSLAGEGNTQYF.

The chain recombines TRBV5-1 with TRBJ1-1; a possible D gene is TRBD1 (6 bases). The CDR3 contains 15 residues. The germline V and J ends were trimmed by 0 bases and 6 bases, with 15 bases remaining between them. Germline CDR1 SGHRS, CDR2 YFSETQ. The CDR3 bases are TGCGCCAGCAGCTTGGTGGGAGGGGGGGACCCTGAAGCTTTCTTT. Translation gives CASSLVGGGDPEAFF.

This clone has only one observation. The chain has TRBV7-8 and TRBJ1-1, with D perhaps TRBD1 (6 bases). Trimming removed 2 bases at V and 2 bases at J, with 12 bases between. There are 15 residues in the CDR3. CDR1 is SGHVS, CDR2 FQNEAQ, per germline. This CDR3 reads CASSLSSGVNTEAFF. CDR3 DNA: TGTGCCAGCAGCTTATCCTCAGGGGTTAACACTGAAGCTTTCTTT. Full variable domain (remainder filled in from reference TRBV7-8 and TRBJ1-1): GAGVSQSPRYKVAKRGQDVALRCDPISGHVSLFWYQQALGQGPEFLTYFQNEAQLDKSGLPSDRFFAERPEGSVSTLKIQRTQQEDSAVYLCASSLSSGVNTEAFFGQGTRLTVV.

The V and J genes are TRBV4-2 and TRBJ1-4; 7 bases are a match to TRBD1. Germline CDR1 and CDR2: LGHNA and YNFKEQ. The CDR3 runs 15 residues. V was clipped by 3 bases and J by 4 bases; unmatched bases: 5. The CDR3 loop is CASSQGTEHNEKLFF. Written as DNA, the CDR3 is TGTGCCAGCAGCCAGGGGACAGAGCATAATGAAAAACTGTTTTTT.

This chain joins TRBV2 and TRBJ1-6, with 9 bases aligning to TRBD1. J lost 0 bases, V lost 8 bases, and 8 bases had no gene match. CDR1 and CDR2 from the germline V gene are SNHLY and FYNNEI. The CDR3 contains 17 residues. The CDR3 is CASWGGQGSSYNSPLHF. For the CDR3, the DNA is TGTGCCAGCTGGGGGGGACAGGGAAGCTCCTATAATTCACCCCTCCACTTT.

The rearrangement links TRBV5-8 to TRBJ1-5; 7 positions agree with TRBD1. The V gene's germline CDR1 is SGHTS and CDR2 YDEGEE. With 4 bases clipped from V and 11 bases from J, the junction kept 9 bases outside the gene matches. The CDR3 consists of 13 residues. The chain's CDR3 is CASSTDRVTAQHF. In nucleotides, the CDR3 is TGTGCCAGCAGCACCGACAGGGTGACCGCCCAGCATTTT.

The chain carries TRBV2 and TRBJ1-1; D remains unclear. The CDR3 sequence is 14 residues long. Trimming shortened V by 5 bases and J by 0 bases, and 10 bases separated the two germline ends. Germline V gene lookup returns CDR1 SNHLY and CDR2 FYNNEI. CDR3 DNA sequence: TGTGCCAGCAGTCCTCAGGCAGTGAACACTGAAGCTTTCTTT. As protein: CASSPQAVNTEAFF.

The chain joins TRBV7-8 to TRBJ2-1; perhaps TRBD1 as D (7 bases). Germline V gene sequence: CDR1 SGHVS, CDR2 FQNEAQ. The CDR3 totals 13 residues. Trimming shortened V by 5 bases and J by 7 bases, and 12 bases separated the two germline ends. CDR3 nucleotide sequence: TGTGCCAGCAGCGCGGCAGGGGGGAATGAGCAGTTCTTC. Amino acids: CASSAAGGNEQFF. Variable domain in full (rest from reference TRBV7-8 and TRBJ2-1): GAGVSQSPRYKVAKRGQDVALRCDPISGHVSLFWYQQALGQGPEFLTYFQNEAQLDKSGLPSDRFFAERPEGSVSTLKIQRTQQEDSAVYLCASSAAGGNEQFFGPGTRLTVL.

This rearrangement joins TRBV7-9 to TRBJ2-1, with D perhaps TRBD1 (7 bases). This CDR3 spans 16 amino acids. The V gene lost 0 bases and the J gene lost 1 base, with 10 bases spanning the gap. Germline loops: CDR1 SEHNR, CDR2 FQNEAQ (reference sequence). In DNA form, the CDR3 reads TGTGCCAGCAGCTTAGCCAGGGGGGCGTCCTACAATGAGCAGTTCTTC. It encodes CASSLARGASYNEQFF.

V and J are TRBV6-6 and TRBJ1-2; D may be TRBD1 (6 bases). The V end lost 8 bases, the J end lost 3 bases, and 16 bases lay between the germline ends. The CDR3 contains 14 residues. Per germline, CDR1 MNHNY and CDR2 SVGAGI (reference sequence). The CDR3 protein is CASDVGGGDYGYTF. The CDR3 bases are TGTGCCAGCGACGTAGGAGGGGGGGACTATGGCTACACCTTC.

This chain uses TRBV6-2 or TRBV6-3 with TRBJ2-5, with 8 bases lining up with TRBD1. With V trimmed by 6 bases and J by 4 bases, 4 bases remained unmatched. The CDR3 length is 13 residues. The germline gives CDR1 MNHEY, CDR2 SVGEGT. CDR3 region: CASSGQGTETQYF. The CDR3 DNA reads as TGTGCCAGCAGCGGACAGGGTACAGAGACCCAGTACTTC.

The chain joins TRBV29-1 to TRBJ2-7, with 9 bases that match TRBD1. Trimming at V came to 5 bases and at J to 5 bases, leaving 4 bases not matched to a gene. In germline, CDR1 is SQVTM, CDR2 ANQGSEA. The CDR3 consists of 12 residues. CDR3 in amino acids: CSVRQGVDEQYF. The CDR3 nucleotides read TGCAGCGTTCGACAGGGGGTGGACGAGCAGTACTTC.

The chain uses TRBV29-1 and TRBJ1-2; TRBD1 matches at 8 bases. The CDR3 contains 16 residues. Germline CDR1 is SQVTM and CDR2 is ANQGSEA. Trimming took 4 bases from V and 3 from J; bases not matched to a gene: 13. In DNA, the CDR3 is TGCAGCGTTGGGATCAGTCGGACAGGGAATGACTATGGCTACACCTTC. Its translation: CSVGISRTGNDYGYTF.

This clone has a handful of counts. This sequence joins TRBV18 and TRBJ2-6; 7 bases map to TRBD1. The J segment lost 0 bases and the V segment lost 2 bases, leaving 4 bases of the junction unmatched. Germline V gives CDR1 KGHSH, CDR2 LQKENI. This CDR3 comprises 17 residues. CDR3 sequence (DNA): TGTGCCAGCTCACCAAGACAGGGTAGCTCTGGGGCCAACGTCCTGACTTTC. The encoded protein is CASSPRQGSSGANVLTF.